A selection of T cell receptor beta chains follows, all from one sample in a study of identical twins. MiXCR, run by TCRdb on the 5' RACE reads, gives a single entry per CDR3 protein. Altogether 300,000 or so distinct CDR3 sequences are present, less than 9.5% being singletons, with the ten largest covering around 7.1%. The sample also formed part of further work on yellow fever vaccine responses in identical twins.

Sequences were obtained from CD8+ T cells sorted from blood. The receptors were sampled from a woman in her late teens or twenties in good health. The CDR3 runs from the conserved cysteine through the conserved F or W. Fields, in order: CDR3 length, V gene, clone size, J gene, D gene, CDR3 protein, CDR3 DNA. D genes are given only for firm matches. Clone size is given for some rows only: seen once, a few or many times, or a class if the clone is expanded.

>16|TRBV2|few|TRBJ2-7|TRBD2
CASSAVGGSGSYEQYF
TGTGCCAGCAGTGCCGTGGGGGGGTCTGGCTCCTACGAGCAGTACTTC
>14|TRBV7-9|.|TRBJ2-3|TRBD1
CASSQGQLLDTQYF
TGTGCCAGCAGCCAGGGACAGTTGTTGGATACGCAGTATTTT
>11|TRBV27|few|TRBJ2-7|.
CASGGRAEQYF
TGTGCCAGCGGGGGTCGTGCCGAGCAGTACTTC
>14|TRBV6-1|.|TRBJ2-1|.
CATNPANSYNEQFF
TGTGCCACCAACCCTGCAAACTCCTACAATGAGCAGTTCTTC
>14|TRBV7-6|.|TRBJ2-2|.
CASSLAVYTGELFF
TGTGCCAGCAGCCTCGCAGTCTACACCGGGGAGCTGTTTTTT
>15|TRBV14|.|TRBJ1-1|.
CASSERAPLHTEAFF
TGTGCCAGCAGCGAAAGGGCCCCACTGCACACTGAAGCTTTCTTT
>13|TRBV6-2/TRBV6-3|few|TRBJ2-5|.
CASSATVQETQYF
TGTGCCAGCAGTGCGACAGTTCAAGAGACCCAGTACTTC
>12|TRBV29-1|many|TRBJ2-7|.
CSVAPGPYEQYF
TGCAGCGTTGCCCCAGGGCCCTACGAGCAGTACTTC
>14|TRBV5-1|few|TRBJ1-1|TRBD1
CASSHRQGNTEAFF
TGCGCCAGCAGCCACCGACAGGGGAACACTGAAGCTTTCTTT
>13|TRBV29-1|few|TRBJ2-3|.
CSVFATSTDTQYF
TGCAGCGTTTTTGCTACCTCCACAGATACGCAGTATTTT
>13|TRBV29-1|.|TRBJ2-1|TRBD2
CSVGLAGGTEQFF
TGCAGCGTCGGACTAGCGGGAGGAACTGAGCAGTTCTTC
>14|TRBV7-2|many|TRBJ2-7|TRBD2
CASSLSLADYEQYF
TGTGCCAGCAGCTTATCACTAGCGGACTACGAGCAGTACTTC
>12|TRBV6-6|.|TRBJ2-1|.
CASTGENNEQFF
TGTGCCAGCACGGGGGAAAACAATGAGCAGTTCTTC
>14|TRBV29-1|.|TRBJ2-7|TRBD2
CSVSDLADTYEQYF
TGCAGCGTTAGTGATCTAGCGGACACCTACGAGCAGTACTTC
>16|TRBV24-1|few|TRBJ1-6|.
CATRPAGSSYNSPLHF
TGTGCCACCCGTCCTGCTGGGAGCTCCTATAATTCACCCCTCCACTTT
>16|TRBV6-4|many|TRBJ2-3|TRBD1
CASSDSDRDGTDTQYF
TGTGCCAGCAGTGACTCCGACAGGGATGGAACAGATACGCAGTATTTT
>13|TRBV6-5|few|TRBJ2-1|TRBD1
CASSWDRVDEQFF
TGTGCCAGCAGTTGGGACAGGGTGGATGAGCAGTTCTTC
>13|TRBV6-1|.|TRBJ2-4|.
CASSEDLGNIQYF
TGTGCCAGCAGTGAAGATCTTGGAAACATTCAGTACTTC
>18|TRBV12-3/TRBV12-4|.|TRBJ2-1|TRBD2
CARSFSSASGTRDNEQFF
TGTGCCCGCAGTTTTTCATCAGCCAGCGGGACCCGGGACAATGAGCAGTTCTTC
>13|TRBV20-1|.|TRBJ2-5|.
CSALDRAQETQYF
TGCAGTGCCCTCGACCGGGCCCAAGAGACCCAGTACTTC